The following is a TCR beta chain sequence with its context. The specificity of this receptor is unknown. Per-nucleotide qualities are absent, and no much larger clonotype sits a single base away. The data are from a study of blood T cell repertoires in COVID-19 (dated by TCRdb to the early 2020s). At the level of the whole study: The collaborator samples originated in the United States, Italy and Spain and spanned the acute and convalescent phases of COVID-19. The material from the prospective study consisted of cDNA or gDNA derived from T cells, B-cell-depleted T cells, or PBMCs. The dataset comprised deeply sampled blood TCRbeta repertoires from subjects exposed to, actively infected with, or recovered from COVID-19. The repertoires were released in a freely available public database intended as a resource for research on the immune response to SARS-CoV-2. Samples were obtained from the ongoing ImmuneRACE study (first 160 participants) and from about 1,300 subjects provided by 6 global collaborators. Nearly every sample came with metadata listing a de-identified subject ID, COVID-19 status, age in years and sex. Where available, HLA class I and class II types were taken from metadata supplied by the sample provider and were not determined by assay-based typing. Results the study describes overall, beyond this receptor: Clinical and demographic metadata were provided uncurated, with the amount varying by source and participant.

Taken from cysteine to phenylalanine, the CDR3 has 17 residues. Of all the DNA, just the CDR3 is kept, 51 bases in frame from base 1. V is trimmed back by 4 bases and J by 1 base, and the junction contains 10 bases that no gene match accounts for. The germline V gene supplies CDR1 MGHRA and CDR2 YSYEKL. The immunoSEQ Assay, a bias-controlled multiplex PCR, was used to amplify TCRbeta CDR3 regions from genomic DNA. As for the authors' bioinformatics: The number of nucleated cells in each sample was estimated from the amplification of reference gene primers within the assay. To quantify the absolute abundance of each unique TCRbeta CDR3 rearrangement, sequence reads were collapsed and filtered. For each sample, productive Simpson clonality was calculated as the square root of Simpson's diversity index over productive rearrangements. TCRdb holds this immuneACCESS table with in-frame rearrangements only. Some clones are missing; in checked studies, unresolved V genes explain under half, and the rest has no known cause. The DNA was the basis for D and trimming; V, J and clone size are from that table. A total of 150,000 to 200,000 clones appear in this sample, approximately 87% of them only once. The ten largest clonotypes hold 0.7% to 0.8% of the sample.

Collaborating institutions collected whole blood in K2EDTA tubes following their own protocols. For TCRbeta analysis, collaborators shipped samples in one of three forms: frozen whole blood, isolated PBMCs, or DNA extracted from either of those sample types. The sequence derives from a woman in her seventies with acute or convalescent COVID-19. Input material: peripheral blood. This chain is built from TRBV4-1 and TRBJ2-5; 9 bases in the junction line up with TRBD2. The encoded CDR3 is CASSPGTSLVRQETQYF. The nucleotide sequence is TGCGCCAGCAGCCCCGGGACTAGCCTGGTCCGCCAAGAGACCCAGTACTTC.